This T cell receptor (beta chain) appears in the sequencing data of a study of cytomegalovirus exposure and HLA in healthy donors. Study-level findings and limits: Approximately 160 TCR beta chains were listed as cytomegalovirus-associated. A few chains linked to CMV were shown in vitro to be specific for CMV antigens.

Note on this clone: Its matching antigen is unknown.

Measured with immunoSEQ multiplex PCR; TCRdb has only the in-frame clones, and not every one. The sample carries 200,000 to 300,000 clones, about 90% recorded once. The donors were part of the validation cohort, which consisted of about 130 subjects and was separate from the first cohort of around 620 subjects. Germline lookup yields CDR1 ENHRY and CDR2 SYGVKD. The CDR3 runs to 14 residues. V was clipped by 5 bases and J by 2 bases, with 11 bases between them. The genes are TRBV10-3 and TRBJ2-3; D is possibly TRBD1 or TRBD2 (6 bases each). Sequencing input: PBMCs. The receptor's source is a woman in her twenties or thirties in good health and CMV-seronegative. CDR3: CAISLGGLTDTQYF. In DNA, the CDR3 is TGTGCCATCAGTCTCGGGGGCCTCACAGATACGCAGTATTTT.